The source of this TCR beta chain is a study of cytomegalovirus exposure and HLA in healthy donors. Study results and caveats: Most TCRs appeared rarely, but some public TCRs recurred in many donors. The study put 150 to 200 TCR beta chains on its list as cytomegalovirus-associated.

This clone has a handful of counts. What it binds is unknown. Germline V CDR1 and CDR2: MGHRA, YSYEKL. V lost 1 base to trimming and J lost 2 bases; unmatched junction nucleotides: 10. The CDR3 covers 18 residues. Researchers ran the PCR with 60 Vbeta and 13 Jbeta primers. The assay was immunoSEQ multiplex PCR, and TCRdb's table has in-frame clones only and misses some. The table has 200,000 or so clones, around 77% seen once; the top ten hold less than 3.5%. The sequenced sample was PBMCs. The receptor's source is a woman in her 30s in good health and CMV-seronegative. This chain connects TRBV4-1 to TRBJ2-3; 9 bases map to TRBD2. In DNA form, the CDR3 reads TGCGCCAGCAGCCAAGCGTGGGTAGCGGGAGTTACCACAGATACGCAGTATTTT. It is translated as CASSQAWVAGVTTDTQYF.